The clone carrying this T cell receptor (beta chain) was counted once. Its antigen is as yet unknown. Germline assignment: CDR1 SEHNR and CDR2 FQNEAQ (reference sequence). Trimming cost V 1 base and J 11 bases, with 9 bases left between them. CDR3 length: 12 residues. This specimen comes from a study of Tregs in tolerant kidney transplant recipients. Study-level points and caveats: The most relevant donor-specific Treg TCRbeta repertoire apparently came from expansion with activated donor B cells. The small number of patients limits these findings pending further validation.

The data were produced by immunoSEQ multiplex PCR, yet TCRdb's version contains in-frame clones alone and is incomplete. The table records approximately 17,000 clones, approximately 60% of them present only once. The chain recombines TRBV7-9 with TRBJ1-5, with D uncertain. This TCR came from a human donor in good health. Specimen: Tregs from blood cultured with allogeneic cells. The CDR3 loop reads CASSLGEKAQHF. CDR3 coding DNA: TGTGCCAGCAGCTTAGGGGAAAAGGCCCAGCATTTT.